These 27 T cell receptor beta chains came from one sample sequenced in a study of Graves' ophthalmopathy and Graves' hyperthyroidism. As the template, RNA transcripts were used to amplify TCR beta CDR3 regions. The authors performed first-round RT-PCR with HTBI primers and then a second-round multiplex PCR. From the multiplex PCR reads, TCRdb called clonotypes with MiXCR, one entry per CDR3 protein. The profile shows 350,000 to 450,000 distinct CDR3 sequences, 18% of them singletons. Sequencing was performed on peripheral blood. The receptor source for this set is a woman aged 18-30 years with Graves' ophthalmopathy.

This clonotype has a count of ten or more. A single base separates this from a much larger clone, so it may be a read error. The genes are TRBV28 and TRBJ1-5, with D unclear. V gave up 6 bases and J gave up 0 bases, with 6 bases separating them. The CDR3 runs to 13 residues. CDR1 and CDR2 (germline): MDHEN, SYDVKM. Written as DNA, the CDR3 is TGTGCCAGCAGGGAGTATAGCAATCAGCCCCAGCATTTT. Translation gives CASREYSNQPQHF.

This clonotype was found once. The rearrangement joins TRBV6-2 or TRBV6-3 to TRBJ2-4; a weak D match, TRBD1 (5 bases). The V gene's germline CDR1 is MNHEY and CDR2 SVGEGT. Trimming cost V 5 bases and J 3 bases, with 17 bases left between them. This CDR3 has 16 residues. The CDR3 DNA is TGTGCCAGCAGTCCTAACAGGTACTGGGTCAAAAACATTCAGTACTTC. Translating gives CASSPNRYWVKNIQYF.

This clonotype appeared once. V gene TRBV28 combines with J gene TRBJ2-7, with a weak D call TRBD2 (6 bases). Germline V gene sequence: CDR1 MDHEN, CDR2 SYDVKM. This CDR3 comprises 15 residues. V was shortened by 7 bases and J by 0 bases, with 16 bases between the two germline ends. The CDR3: CASKGRGPSSYEQYF. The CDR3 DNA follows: TGTGCCAGCAAAGGGCGGGGACCAAGCTCCTACGAGCAGTACTTC.

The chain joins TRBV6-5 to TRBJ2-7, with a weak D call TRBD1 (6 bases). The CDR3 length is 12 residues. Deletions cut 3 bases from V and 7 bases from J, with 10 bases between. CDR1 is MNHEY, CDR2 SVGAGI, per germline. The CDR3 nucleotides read TGTGCCAGCAGTTATTTAACAGGGGAGCAGTACTTC. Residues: CASSYLTGEQYF.

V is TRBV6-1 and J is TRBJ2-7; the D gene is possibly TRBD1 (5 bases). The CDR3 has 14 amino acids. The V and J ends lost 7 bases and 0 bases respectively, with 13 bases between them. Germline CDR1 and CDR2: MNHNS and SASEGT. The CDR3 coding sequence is TGTGCCAGCATGAAGGGGTTGAGCTCCTACGAGCAGTACTTC. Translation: CASMKGLSSYEQYF.

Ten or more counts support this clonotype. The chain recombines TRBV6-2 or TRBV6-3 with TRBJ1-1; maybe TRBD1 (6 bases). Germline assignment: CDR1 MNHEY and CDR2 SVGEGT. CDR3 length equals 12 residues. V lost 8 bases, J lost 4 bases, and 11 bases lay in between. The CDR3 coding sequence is TGTGCCAGCCGAAAAGGGGGCACTGAAGCTTTCTTT. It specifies CASRKGGTEAFF.

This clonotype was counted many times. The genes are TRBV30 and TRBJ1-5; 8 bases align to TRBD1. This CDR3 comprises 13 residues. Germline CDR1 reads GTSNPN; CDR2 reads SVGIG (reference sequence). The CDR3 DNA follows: TGTGCATGGTCGTTGGACAGGGAGCAGCCCCAGCATTTT. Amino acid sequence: CAWSLDREQPQHF.

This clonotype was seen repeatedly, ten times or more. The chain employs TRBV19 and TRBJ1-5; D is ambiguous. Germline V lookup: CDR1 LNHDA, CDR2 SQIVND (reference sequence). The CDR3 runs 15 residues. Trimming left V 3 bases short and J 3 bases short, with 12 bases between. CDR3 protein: CASSILRTDNQPQHF. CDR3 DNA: TGTGCCAGTAGTATTTTACGGACGGACAATCAGCCCCAGCATTTT.

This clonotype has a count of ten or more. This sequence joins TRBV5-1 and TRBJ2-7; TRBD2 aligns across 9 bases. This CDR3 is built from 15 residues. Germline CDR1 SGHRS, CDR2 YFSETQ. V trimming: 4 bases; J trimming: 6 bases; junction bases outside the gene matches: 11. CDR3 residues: CASSTGTSFSSEQYF. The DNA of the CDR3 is TGCGCCAGCAGCACGGGGACTAGCTTCAGTAGCGAGCAGTACTTC.

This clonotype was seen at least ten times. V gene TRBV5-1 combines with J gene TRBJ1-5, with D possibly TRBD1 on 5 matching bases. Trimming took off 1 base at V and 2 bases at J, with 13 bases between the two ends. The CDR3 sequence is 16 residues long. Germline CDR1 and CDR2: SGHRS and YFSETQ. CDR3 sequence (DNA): TGCGCCAGCAGCTTGTACCCAGGGTGGGGCAATCAGCCCCAGCATTTT. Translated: CASSLYPGWGNQPQHF. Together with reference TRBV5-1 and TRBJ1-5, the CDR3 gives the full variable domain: KAGVTQTPRYLIKTRGQQVTLSCSPISGHRSVSWYQQTPGQGLQFLFEYFSETQRNKGNFPGRFSGRQFSNSRSEMNVSTLELGDSALYLCASSLYPGWGNQPQHFGDGTRLSIL.

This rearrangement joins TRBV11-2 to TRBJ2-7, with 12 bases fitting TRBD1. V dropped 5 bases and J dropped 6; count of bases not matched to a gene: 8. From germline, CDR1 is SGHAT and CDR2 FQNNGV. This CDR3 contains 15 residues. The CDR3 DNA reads TGTGCCAGCAGCCCTTCCGGGACAGGGGGCCGCGAGCAGTACTTC. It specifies CASSPSGTGGREQYF.

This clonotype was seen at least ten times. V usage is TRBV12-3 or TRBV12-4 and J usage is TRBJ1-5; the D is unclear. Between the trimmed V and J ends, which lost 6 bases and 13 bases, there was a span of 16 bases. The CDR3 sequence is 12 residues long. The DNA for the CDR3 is TGTGCCAGCAGCCCCAGCCTCCTGGGTCAGCATTTT. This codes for CASSPSLLGQHF.

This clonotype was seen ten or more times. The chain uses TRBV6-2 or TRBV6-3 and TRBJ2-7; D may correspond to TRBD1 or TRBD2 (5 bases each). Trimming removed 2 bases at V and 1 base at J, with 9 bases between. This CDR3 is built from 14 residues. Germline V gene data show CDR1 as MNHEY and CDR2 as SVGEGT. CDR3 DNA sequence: TGTGCCAGCAGTTACGGGGGTCCGTCCTACGAGCAGTACTTC. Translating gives CASSYGGPSYEQYF.

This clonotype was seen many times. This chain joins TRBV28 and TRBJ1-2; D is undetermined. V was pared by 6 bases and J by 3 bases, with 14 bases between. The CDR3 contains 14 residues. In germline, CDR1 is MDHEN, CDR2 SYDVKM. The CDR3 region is CASSRPVLYYGYTF. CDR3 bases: TGTGCCAGCAGCCGCCCCGTCCTTTACTATGGCTACACCTTC.

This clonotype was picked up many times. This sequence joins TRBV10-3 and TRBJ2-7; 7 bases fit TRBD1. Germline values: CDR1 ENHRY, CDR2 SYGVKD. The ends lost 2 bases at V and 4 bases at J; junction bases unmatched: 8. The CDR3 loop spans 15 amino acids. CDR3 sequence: CAISEPGQRLYEQYF. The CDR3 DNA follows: TGTGCCATCAGTGAGCCGGGACAGCGGTTATACGAGCAGTACTTC.

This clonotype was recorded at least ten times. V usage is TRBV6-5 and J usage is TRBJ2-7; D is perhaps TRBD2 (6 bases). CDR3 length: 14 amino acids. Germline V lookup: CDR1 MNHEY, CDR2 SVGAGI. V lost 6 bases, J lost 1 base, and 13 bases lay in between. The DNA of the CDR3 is TGTGCCAGCAGAATGATCGGGGGTTCCTACGAGCAGTACTTC. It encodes CASRMIGGSYEQYF.

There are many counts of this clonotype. Here the CDR3 reads CASSRADRNTEAFF. CDR3 sequence (DNA): TGTGCCAGCAGCAGGGCAGACAGGAACACTGAAGCTTTCTTT. The chain joins TRBV4-2 to TRBJ1-1; weak D call: TRBD1 (5 bases). There are 14 residues in the CDR3. Per germline, CDR1 LGHNA and CDR2 YNFKEQ. Trimming left V 5 bases short and J 1 base short, with 11 bases between.

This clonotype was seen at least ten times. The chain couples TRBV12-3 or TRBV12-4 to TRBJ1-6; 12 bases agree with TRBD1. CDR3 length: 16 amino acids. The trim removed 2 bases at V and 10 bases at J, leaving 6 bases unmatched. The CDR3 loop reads CASSLPGTGGGSPLHF. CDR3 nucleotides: TGTGCCAGCAGTTTACCCGGGACAGGGGGCGGCTCACCCCTCCACTTT.

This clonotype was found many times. The CDR3 sequence: CASSSLAGLTGELFF. The CDR3 nucleotides are TGTGCCAGCAGTTCCCTAGCGGGACTCACCGGGGAGCTGTTTTTT. The V and J genes are TRBV6-5 and TRBJ2-2; 9 nucleotides line up with TRBD2. The V and J ends lost 4 bases and 4 bases, in that order; junction bases with no gene match: 4. In germline, CDR1 is MNHEY, CDR2 SVGAGI. The CDR3 totals 15 residues.

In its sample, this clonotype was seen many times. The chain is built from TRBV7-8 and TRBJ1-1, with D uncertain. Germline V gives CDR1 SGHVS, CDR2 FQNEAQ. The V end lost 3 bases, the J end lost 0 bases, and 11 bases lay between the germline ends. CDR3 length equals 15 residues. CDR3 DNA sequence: TGTGCCAGCAGCTTCCTACCCATTTTGAACACTGAAGCTTTCTTT. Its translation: CASSFLPILNTEAFF.

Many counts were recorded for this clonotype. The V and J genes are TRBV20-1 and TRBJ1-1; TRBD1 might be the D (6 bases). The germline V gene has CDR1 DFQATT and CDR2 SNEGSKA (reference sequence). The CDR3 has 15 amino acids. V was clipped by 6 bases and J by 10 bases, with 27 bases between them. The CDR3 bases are TGCAGTGCAGCGGGGCGGGGGGGCGCGAAGTCCCCAGCTTTCTTT. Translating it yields CSAAGRGGAKSPAFF.

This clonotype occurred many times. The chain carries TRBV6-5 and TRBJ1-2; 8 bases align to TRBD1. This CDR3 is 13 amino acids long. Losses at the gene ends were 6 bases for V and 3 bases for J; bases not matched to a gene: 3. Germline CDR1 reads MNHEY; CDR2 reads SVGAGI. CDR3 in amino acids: CASRADRDYGYTF. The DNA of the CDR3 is TGTGCCAGCAGGGCGGACAGGGACTATGGCTACACCTTC.

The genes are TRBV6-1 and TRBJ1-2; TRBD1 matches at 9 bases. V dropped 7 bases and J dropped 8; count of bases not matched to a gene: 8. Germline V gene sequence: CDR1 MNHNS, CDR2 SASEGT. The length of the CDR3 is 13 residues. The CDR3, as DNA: TGTGCCAGCAACGAGGACAGGGGCCAGGGCTACACCTTC. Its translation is CASNEDRGQGYTF.

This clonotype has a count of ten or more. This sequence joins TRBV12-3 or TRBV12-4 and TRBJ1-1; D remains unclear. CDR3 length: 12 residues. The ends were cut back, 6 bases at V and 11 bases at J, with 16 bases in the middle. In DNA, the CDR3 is TGTGCCAGCAGCCCGGGAGCCCTTGGGGCTTTCTTT. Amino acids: CASSPGALGAFF.

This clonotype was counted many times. CDR3 in DNA: TGTGCCAGCAGTCGAGACTACCAAGAGACCCAGTACTTC. Its translation: CASSRDYQETQYF. The rearrangement uses TRBV6-1 and TRBJ2-5; D is unresolved. Deletions cut 5 bases from V and 0 bases from J, with 7 bases between. CDR1 is MNHNS and CDR2 is SASEGT in the germline V gene. The CDR3 sequence is 13 residues long.

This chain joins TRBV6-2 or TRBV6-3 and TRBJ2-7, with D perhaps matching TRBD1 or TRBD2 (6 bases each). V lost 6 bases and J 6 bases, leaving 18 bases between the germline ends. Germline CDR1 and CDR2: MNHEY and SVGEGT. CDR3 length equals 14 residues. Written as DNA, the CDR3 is TGTGCCAGCAGCTCCCCGGCGGAGGGGGTCGAGCAGTACTTC. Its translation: CASSSPAEGVEQYF.

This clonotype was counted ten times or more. The CDR3 region is CASSPLSRRVDTEAFF. DNA of the CDR3: TGTGCCAGCAGCCCTCTCAGCCGGCGCGTGGACACTGAAGCTTTCTTT. The chain has TRBV28 and TRBJ1-1; D gene uncertain. V lost 6 bases and J lost 3, with 20 bases in between. The germline CDR1 and CDR2 sequences are MDHEN and SYDVKM. The CDR3 is 16 residues long.